These 3 T cell receptor beta chains were all obtained from the same sample, sequenced in a study of beta chain features in type 1 diabetes. Findings and limits, study-wide: When Type 1 diabetes patients were examined, their TCRB CDR3s proved moderately but significantly shorter in all four CD4+ subsets.

The investigators reverse transcribed all of the isolated RNA, so they sequenced expressed TCRB transcripts. Using immunoSEQ multiplex PCR, the repertoire was profiled, and TCRdb retains in-frame clones only, with some absent. The data contain approximately 250,000 clones, approximately 25% of them singletons. These receptors' targets are unknown. Material for sequencing was naive CD4+ T cells from blood. All receptors come from a woman aged 25-40 years with type 1 diabetes.

V gene TRBV29-1 combines with J gene TRBJ1-5; D not certain. V lost 2 bases, J lost 7 bases, and 9 bases lay in between. This CDR3 is built from 12 residues. Germline lookup yields CDR1 SQVTM and CDR2 ANQGSEA. The CDR3: CSVEMEGQPQHF. DNA for the CDR3: TGCAGCGTTGAAATGGAGGGCCAGCCCCAGCATTTT.

The chain employs TRBV18 and TRBJ1-1; D is possibly TRBD1 (5 bases). In germline, CDR1 is KGHSH, CDR2 LQKENI. The V end lost 4 bases, the J end lost 5 bases, and 8 bases lay between the germline ends. This CDR3 has 12 residues. DNA for the CDR3: TGTGCCAGCTCACAGGGGTCGACTGAAGCTTTCTTT. Its translation is CASSQGSTEAFF.

This clone was detected only a few times. The J gene is TRBJ2-1, the V gene TRBV10-3; 10 bases fit TRBD2. Germline CDR1 is ENHRY and CDR2 is SYGVKD. The CDR3 has 16 amino acids. J lost 6 bases, V lost 0 bases, and 5 bases had no gene match. CDR3 in amino acids: CAISESGTSALNEQFF. CDR3 DNA: TGTGCCATCAGTGAGTCGGGGACTAGCGCCCTCAATGAGCAGTTCTTC.